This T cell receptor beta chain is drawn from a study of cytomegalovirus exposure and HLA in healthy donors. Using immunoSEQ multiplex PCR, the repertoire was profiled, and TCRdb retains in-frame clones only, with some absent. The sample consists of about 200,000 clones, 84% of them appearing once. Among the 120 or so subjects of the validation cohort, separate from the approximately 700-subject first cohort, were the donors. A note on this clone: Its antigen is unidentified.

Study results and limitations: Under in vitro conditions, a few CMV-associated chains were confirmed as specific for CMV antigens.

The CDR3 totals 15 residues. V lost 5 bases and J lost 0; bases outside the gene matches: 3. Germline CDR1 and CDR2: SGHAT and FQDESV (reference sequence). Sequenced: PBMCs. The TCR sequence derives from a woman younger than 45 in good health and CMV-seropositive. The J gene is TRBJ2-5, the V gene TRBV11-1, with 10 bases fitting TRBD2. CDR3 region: CASSLSGRYQETQYF. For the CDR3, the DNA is TGTGCCAGCAGCCTTAGCGGGAGGTACCAAGAGACCCAGTACTTC.